The source of this T cell receptor beta chain is a study of blood T cells in healthy people across ages. Study findings and constraints: Considered underestimates were the diversity estimates obtained from one million T cells.

The germline V gene encodes CDR1 LGHDT and CDR2 YNNKEL (reference sequence). This CDR3 is 14 amino acids long. PCR was performed a second time for 7 to 11 cycles using a sample-barcoded 5' primer and a J-beta primer mix. TCRdb called the 5' RACE reads again in MiXCR, with one record for every CDR3 protein. Among roughly 1,500,000 distinct CDR3 sequences listed, almost 35% were seen once. Points on this clonotype: Its antigen remains unknown. At one end, the junction sequence differs from germline, possibly due to a read error.

Sequenced material: blood. The gene calls are TRBV3-1 and TRBJ2-7; tentative D call: TRBD1 (6 bases). This receptor was obtained from a woman aged 25 to 39 in good health. CDR3 amino acids: CANSLSQGRYEQYF. DNA for the CDR3: TGTGCCAACAGCCTGAGTCAGGGGCGCTACGAGCAGTACTTC.